This T cell receptor (beta chain) was identified during a study of STAT5B mutations in CD4+ large granular lymphocyte leukemia. Whole-study findings and limits: No patients shared main leukemic clonotypes, though about 26% appeared at low frequency elsewhere.

The CDR3 is 14 amino acids. Trimming at V came to 8 bases and at J to 4 bases, leaving 7 bases not matched to a gene. Germline V lookup: CDR1 LNHDA, CDR2 SQIVND (reference sequence). Here immunoSEQ multiplex PCR was the method, and the copy in TCRdb shows in-frame clones only, minus some. The profile shows 35,000 to 40,000 clones, approximately 85% of them singletons. This clone came up once. What it binds is unknown. The chain couples TRBV19 to TRBJ2-2, with 7 bases fitting TRBD2. The receptor was derived from a human donor in good health. The source material was CD4+ T cells from blood buffy coats. CDR3 region: CASSSGGSTGELFF. In DNA form, the CDR3 reads TGTGCCAGTTCCTCCGGGGGGAGCACCGGGGAGCTGTTTTTT.